Listed below are T cell receptor beta chains from one sample, sequenced in a study of blood T cell repertoires in COVID-19. Libraries were prepared by immunoSEQ multiplex PCR; TCRdb keeps only in-frame clonotypes and omits some of them. The sample has roughly 220,000 clones; 75% to 90% are singletons. Sequencing was performed on peripheral blood. The receptor set was obtained from a woman at least 80 years old with COVID-19, enrolled during active disease. Both conserved end residues are trimmed from each CDR3.

V gene	J gene	CDR3 length	CDR3 protein
TRBV30	TRBJ2-3	10	ASRLAGDTQY
TRBV18	TRBJ1-1	10	ASSPQGGEAF
TRBV4-2	TRBJ1-5	13	ASSQDSGSNQPQH
TRBV10-3	TRBJ2-1	15	AISPGTGPSSYNEQF
TRBV7-2	TRBJ1-1	12	ASSPGGMNTEAF
TRBV2	TRBJ2-7	12	ASSVAGGTYEQY
TRBV29-1	TRBJ1-5	11	SVQTGNGQPQH
TRBV18	TRBJ2-5	12	ASSPWTVGETQY
TRBV6-1	TRBJ1-5	14	ASSEAAGTGNQPQH
TRBV5-1	TRBJ2-7	12	ASSTGTGAYEQY
TRBV7-9	TRBJ2-4	10	ASSLDRGIQY
TRBV29-1	TRBJ2-7	13	SVVLGVAGGYEQY
TRBV10-1	TRBJ2-4	14	ASSEETGTAKNIQY
TRBV15	TRBJ2-3	12	ATSESPETDTQY
TRBV6-1	TRBJ1-2	12	ASSEGGYGYGYT
TRBV9	TRBJ2-5	14	ASSVGTSRGQETQY
TRBV30	TRBJ2-1	14	AWSSPRDRIYNEQF
TRBV7-8	TRBJ1-6	16	ASSLIHLRQGRGSPLH
TRBV10-3	TRBJ1-1	13	AISQRGGLNTEAF
TRBV6-2/TRBV6-3	TRBJ1-1	11	ASSPQGSTEAF